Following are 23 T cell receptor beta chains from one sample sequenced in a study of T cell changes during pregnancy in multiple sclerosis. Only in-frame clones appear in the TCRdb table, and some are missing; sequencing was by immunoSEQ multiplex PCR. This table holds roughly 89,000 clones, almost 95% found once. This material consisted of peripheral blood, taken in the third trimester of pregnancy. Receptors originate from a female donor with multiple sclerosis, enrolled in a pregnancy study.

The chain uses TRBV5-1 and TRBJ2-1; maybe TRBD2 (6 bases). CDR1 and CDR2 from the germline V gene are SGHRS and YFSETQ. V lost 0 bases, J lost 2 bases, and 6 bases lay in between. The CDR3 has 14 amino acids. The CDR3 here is CASSLGLAYNEQFF. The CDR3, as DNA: TGCGCCAGCAGCTTGGGACTAGCCTACAATGAGCAGTTCTTC. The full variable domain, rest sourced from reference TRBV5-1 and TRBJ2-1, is KAGVTQTPRYLIKTRGQQVTLSCSPISGHRSVSWYQQTPGQGLQFLFEYFSETQRNKGNFPGRFSGRQFSNSRSEMNVSTLELGDSALYLCASSLGLAYNEQFFGPGTRLTVL.

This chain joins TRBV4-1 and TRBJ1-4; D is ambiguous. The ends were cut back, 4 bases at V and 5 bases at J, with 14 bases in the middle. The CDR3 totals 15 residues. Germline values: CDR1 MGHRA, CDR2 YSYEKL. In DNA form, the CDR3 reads TGCGCCAGCAGCCTCCACCCGGAGAGAAATGAAAAACTGTTTTTT. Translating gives CASSLHPERNEKLFF.

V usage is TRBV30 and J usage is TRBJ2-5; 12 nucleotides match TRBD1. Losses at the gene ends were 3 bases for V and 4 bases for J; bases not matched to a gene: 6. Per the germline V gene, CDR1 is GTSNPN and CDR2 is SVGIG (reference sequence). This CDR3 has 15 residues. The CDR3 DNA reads TGTGCCTGGAGCGCGGGACAGGGGGCGGCAGAGACCCAGTACTTC. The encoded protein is CAWSAGQGAAETQYF.

The CDR3 spells CASSQDWVEGDNEQYF. For the CDR3, the DNA is TGCGCCAGCAGCCAAGATTGGGTGGAGGGAGACAACGAGCAGTACTTC. The chain combines TRBV4-1 with TRBJ2-7; possibly TRBD2 for D (6 bases). Germline CDR1 reads MGHRA; CDR2 reads YSYEKL. The CDR3 totals 16 residues. V gave up 0 bases and J gave up 5 bases, with 17 bases separating them.

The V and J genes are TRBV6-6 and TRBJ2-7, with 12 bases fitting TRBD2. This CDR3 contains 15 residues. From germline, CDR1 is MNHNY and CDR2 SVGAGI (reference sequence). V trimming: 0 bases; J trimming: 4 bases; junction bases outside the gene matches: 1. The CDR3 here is CASSYSTSGSYEQYF. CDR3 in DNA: TGTGCCAGCAGTTACTCGACTAGCGGGAGTTACGAGCAGTACTTC.

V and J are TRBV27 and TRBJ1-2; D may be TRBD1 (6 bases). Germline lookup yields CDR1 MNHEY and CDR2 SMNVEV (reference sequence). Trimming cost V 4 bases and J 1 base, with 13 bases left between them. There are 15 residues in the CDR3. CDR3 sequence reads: CASSWNRDLNYGYTF. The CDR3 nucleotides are TGTGCCAGCAGTTGGAACAGGGACCTTAACTATGGCTACACCTTC.

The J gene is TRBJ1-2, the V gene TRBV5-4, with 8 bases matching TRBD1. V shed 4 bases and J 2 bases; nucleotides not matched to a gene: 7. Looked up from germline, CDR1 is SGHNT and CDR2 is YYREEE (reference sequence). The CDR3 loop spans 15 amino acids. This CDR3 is CASSKGQVPNYGYTF. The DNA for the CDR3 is TGTGCCAGCAGCAAGGGACAGGTTCCCAACTATGGCTACACCTTC.

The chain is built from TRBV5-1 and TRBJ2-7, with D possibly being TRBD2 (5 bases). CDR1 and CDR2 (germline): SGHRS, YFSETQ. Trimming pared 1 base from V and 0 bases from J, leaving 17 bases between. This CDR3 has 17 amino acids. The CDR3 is CASSLTSLVSSSYEQYF. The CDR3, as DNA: TGCGCCAGCAGCTTGACTAGTTTAGTATCGAGCTCCTACGAGCAGTACTTC. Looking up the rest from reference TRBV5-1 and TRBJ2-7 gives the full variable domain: KAGVTQTPRYLIKTRGQQVTLSCSPISGHRSVSWYQQTPGQGLQFLFEYFSETQRNKGNFPGRFSGRQFSNSRSEMNVSTLELGDSALYLCASSLTSLVSSSYEQYFGPGTRLTVT.

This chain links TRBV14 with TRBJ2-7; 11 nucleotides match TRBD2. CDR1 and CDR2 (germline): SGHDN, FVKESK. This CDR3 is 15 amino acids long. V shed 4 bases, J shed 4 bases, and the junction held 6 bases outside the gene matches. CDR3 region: CASSPVAGGAYEQYF. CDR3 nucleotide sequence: TGTGCCAGCAGCCCCGTAGCGGGAGGGGCGTACGAGCAGTACTTC.

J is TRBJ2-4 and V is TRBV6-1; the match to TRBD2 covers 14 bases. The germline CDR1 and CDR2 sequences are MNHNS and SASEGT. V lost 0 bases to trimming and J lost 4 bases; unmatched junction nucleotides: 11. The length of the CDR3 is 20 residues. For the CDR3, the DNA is TGTGCCAGCAGTGAAGCGCTGGGACTAGCGGGAGCCCGATCTAAAAACATTCAGTACTTC. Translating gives CASSEALGLAGARSKNIQYF.

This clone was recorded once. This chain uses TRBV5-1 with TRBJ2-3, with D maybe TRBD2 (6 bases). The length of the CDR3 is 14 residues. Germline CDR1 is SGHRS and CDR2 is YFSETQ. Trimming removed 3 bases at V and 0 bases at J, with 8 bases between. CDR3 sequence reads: CASSSGLSTDTQYF. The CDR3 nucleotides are TGCGCCAGCAGCTCGGGACTCAGCACAGATACGCAGTATTTT.

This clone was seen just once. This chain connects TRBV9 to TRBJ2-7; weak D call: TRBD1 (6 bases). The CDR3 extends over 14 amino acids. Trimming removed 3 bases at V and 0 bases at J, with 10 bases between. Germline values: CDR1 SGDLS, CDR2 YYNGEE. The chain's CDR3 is CASSGPGVSYEQYF. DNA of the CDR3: TGTGCCAGCAGCGGCCCAGGGGTCTCCTACGAGCAGTACTTC.

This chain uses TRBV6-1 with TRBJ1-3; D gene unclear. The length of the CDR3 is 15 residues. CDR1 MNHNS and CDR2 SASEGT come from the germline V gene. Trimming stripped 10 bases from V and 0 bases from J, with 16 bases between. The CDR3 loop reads CATKAAVGSGNTIYF. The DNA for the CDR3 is TGTGCCACTAAGGCCGCGGTAGGCTCTGGAAACACCATATATTTT.

In DNA, the CDR3 is TGTGCCAGCAGTCGTCGACAGGGGCCAGAGACCCAGTACTTC. Protein: CASSRRQGPETQYF. V usage is TRBV27 and J usage is TRBJ2-5; 8 bases are shared with TRBD1. Trimming took 5 bases from V and 4 from J; bases not matched to a gene: 6. The CDR3 totals 14 residues. Germline V gives CDR1 MNHEY, CDR2 SMNVEV (reference sequence).

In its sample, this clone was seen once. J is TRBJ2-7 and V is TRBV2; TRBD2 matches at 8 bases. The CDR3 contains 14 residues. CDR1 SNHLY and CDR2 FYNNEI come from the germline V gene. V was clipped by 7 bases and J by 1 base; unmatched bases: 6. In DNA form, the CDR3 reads TGTGCCAGCATAGCCGGGACTAGTTCCTACGAGCAGTACTTC. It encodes CASIAGTSSYEQYF.

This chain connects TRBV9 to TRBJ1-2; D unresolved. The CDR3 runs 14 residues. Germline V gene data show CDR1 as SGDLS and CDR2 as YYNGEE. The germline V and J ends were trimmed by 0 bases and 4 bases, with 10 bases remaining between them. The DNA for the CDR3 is TGTGCCAGCAGCGTAGCCGGAGATTCCTATGGCTACACCTTC. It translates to CASSVAGDSYGYTF.

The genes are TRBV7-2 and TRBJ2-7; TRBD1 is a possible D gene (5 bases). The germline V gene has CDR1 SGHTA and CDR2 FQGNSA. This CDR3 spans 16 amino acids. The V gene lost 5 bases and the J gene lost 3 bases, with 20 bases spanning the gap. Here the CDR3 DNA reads TGTGCCAGCAGCCCCTCGACAGCCCAGTTATACTACGAGCAGTACTTC. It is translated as CASSPSTAQLYYEQYF.

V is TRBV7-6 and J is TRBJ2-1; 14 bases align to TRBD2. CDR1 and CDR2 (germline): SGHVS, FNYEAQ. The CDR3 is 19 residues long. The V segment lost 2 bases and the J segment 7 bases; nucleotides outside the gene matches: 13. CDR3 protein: CASSLNPTSGRAVVNEQFF. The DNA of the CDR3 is TGTGCCAGCAGCTTAAACCCGACTAGCGGGAGGGCCGTAGTGAATGAGCAGTTCTTC.

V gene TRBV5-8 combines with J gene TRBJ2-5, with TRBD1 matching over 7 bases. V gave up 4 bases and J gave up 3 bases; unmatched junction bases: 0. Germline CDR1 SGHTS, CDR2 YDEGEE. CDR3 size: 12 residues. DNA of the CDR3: TGTGCCAGCAGCGACAGGGAAGAGACCCAGTACTTC. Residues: CASSDREETQYF.

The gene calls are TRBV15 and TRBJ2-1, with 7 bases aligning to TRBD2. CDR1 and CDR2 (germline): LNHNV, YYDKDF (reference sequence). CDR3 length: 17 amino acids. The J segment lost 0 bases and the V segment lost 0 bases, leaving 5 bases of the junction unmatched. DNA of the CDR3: TGTGCCACCAGCAGAGACACTAGCGATAGCTCCTACAATGAGCAGTTCTTC. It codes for CATSRDTSDSSYNEQFF.

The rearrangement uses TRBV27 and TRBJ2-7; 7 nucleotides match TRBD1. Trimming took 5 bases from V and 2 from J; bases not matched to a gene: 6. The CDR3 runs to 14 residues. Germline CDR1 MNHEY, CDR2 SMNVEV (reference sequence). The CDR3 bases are TGTGCCAGCAGTATAGACAGGGTGACCTACGAGCAGTACTTC. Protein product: CASSIDRVTYEQYF.

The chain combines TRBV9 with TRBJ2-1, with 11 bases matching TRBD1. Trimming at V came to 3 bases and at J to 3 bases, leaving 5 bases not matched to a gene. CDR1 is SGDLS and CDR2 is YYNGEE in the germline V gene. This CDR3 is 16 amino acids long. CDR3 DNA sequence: TGTGCCAGCAGCGCCCGGACAGGGGGCAGCTACAATGAGCAGTTCTTC. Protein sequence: CASSARTGGSYNEQFF. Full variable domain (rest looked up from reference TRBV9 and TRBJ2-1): DSGVTQTPKHLITATGQRVTLRCSPRSGDLSVYWYQQSLDQGLQFLIQYYNGEERAKGNILERFSAQQFPDLHSELNLSSLELGDSALYFCASSARTGGSYNEQFFGPGTRLTVL.

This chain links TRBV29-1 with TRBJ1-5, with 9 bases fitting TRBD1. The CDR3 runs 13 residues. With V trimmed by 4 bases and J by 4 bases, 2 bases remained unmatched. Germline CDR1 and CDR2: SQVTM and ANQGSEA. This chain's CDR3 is CSVGQGVNQPQHF. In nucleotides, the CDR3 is TGCAGCGTTGGACAGGGGGTAAATCAGCCCCAGCATTTT. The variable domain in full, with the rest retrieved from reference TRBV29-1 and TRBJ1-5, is SAVISQKPSRDICQRGTSLTIQCQVDSQVTMMFWYRQQPGQSLTLIATANQGSEATYESGFVIDKFPISRPNLTFSTLTVSNMSPEDSSIYLCSVGQGVNQPQHFGDGTRLSIL.